The entry that follows covers one T cell receptor beta chain sequence. Its specificity is not known. The sample is drawn from a study of vaccination effects on CD4 cells after COVID-19. CDR1 is LNHDA and CDR2 is SQIVND in the germline V gene (reference sequence). There are 13 residues in the CDR3. Trimming shortened V by 3 bases and J by 4 bases, and 9 bases separated the two germline ends. Repertoires were generated with immunoSEQ multiplex PCR, while TCRdb's copy carries only in-frame clones and drops some. This table holds tens of thousands of clones, approximately 72% found once. Having been cultured for less than 13 days, the cells underwent CD4+ T cell isolation.

This chain connects TRBV19 to TRBJ1-2; D is unresolved. The receptor's source is a human donor who received a COVID-19 vaccine. The input for sequencing was CD4+ T cells from PBMCs cultured without peptide, taken before COVID-19 vaccination. CDR3 DNA sequence: TGTGCCAGTAGTATCGGCGCGGGCTATGGCTACACCTTC. Translation gives CASSIGAGYGYTF.